Each of the 15 T cell receptor beta chains below was sequenced from the same sample in a study of T cells in Graves' hyperthyroidism and ophthalmopathy. RNA transcripts gave rise to amplified TCR beta CDR3 regions. Using the HTBI primer set, a first-round RT-PCR was run on the TCR CDR3. TCRdb fed the multiplex PCR reads into MiXCR, producing one record per CDR3 protein. The table has a few hundred thousand distinct CDR3 sequences, 14% seen once. Sequenced: blood. The receptors originated from a middle-aged woman with Graves' hyperthyroidism.

The sample holds a few counts of this clonotype. The J gene is TRBJ1-2, the V gene TRBV27; 7 nucleotides match TRBD1. The J segment lost 3 bases and the V segment lost 6 bases, leaving 10 bases of the junction unmatched. The length of the CDR3 is 15 residues. Germline V gene sequence: CDR1 MNHEY, CDR2 SMNVEV (reference sequence). The CDR3 loop reads CASSPGTEEYYGYTF. The CDR3 DNA follows: TGTGCCAGCAGCCCTGGGACAGAAGAATACTATGGCTACACCTTC.

This clonotype was seen repeatedly, ten times or more. The chain combines TRBV7-9 with TRBJ2-7; D possibly uses TRBD1 or TRBD2 (5 bases each). The CDR3 is 14 residues long. Per the germline V gene, CDR1 is SEHNR and CDR2 is FQNEAQ (reference sequence). Trimming pared 4 bases from V and 1 base from J, leaving 11 bases between. The CDR3 here is CASSWGTESYEQYF. The CDR3 DNA follows: TGTGCCAGCAGCTGGGGGACGGAATCCTACGAGCAGTACTTC.

The chain couples TRBV28 to TRBJ2-1, with 10 bases matching TRBD1. CDR1 is MDHEN, CDR2 SYDVKM, per germline. The junction had 0 bases not matched to a gene; V was cut back by 2 bases and J by 5 bases. The CDR3 extends over 14 amino acids. In nucleotides, the CDR3 is TGTGCCAGCAGTTTAGGGACAGGGGACAATGAGCAGTTCTTC. It translates to CASSLGTGDNEQFF.

V and J are TRBV5-1 and TRBJ2-7; 13 positions agree with TRBD2. The CDR3 loop spans 14 amino acids. V gave up 7 bases and J gave up 5 bases; unmatched junction bases: 6. Germline V lookup: CDR1 SGHRS, CDR2 YFSETQ. The CDR3: CASGKTSGRHEQYF. CDR3 sequence (DNA): TGCGCCAGCGGCAAGACTAGCGGGAGGCACGAGCAGTACTTC.

CDR3 sequence reads: CASSPQSDGIYGYTF. DNA for the CDR3: TGTGCCAGTAGTCCCCAATCGGACGGGATTTATGGCTACACCTTC. The chain has TRBV19 and TRBJ1-2; the D is unclear. Deletions cut 5 bases from V and 5 bases from J, with 18 bases between. The CDR3 extends over 15 amino acids. The germline CDR1 and CDR2 sequences are LNHDA and SQIVND (reference sequence).

This clonotype was seen at least ten times. The CDR3 protein is CASRTGTLSEQYF. The CDR3, as DNA: TGTGCCAGTCGGACAGGGACTTTGAGCGAGCAGTACTTC. The chain couples TRBV2 to TRBJ2-7; 8 bases are shared with TRBD1. J gave up 6 bases and V 9 bases, and 10 bases lay outside the gene matches. CDR3 size: 13 residues. Germline loops: CDR1 SNHLY, CDR2 FYNNEI.

Ten or more counts support this clonotype. The chain has TRBV18 and TRBJ2-3, with no clear D. CDR1 is KGHSH and CDR2 is LQKENI in the germline V gene. The V end was cut by 0 bases, the J end by 0 bases, with 13 bases between. This CDR3 is built from 17 residues. CDR3 DNA: TGTGCCAGCTCACCACCGATTGCCGGACGTAGCACAGATACGCAGTATTTT. Translation: CASSPPIAGRSTDTQYF.

This clonotype has a count of ten or more. This chain uses TRBV30 with TRBJ2-2; TRBD2 matches at 9 bases. This CDR3 has 15 amino acids. The germline V gene has CDR1 GTSNPN and CDR2 SVGIG (reference sequence). V lost 0 bases, J lost 5 bases, and 4 bases stayed unmatched. CDR3 in DNA: TGTGCCTGGAGTGTTAGCGGGAGTACGACCGGGGAGCTGTTTTTT. Protein product: CAWSVSGSTTGELFF.

This clonotype was recorded many times. The chain uses TRBV28 and TRBJ2-1; D is uncertain. Germline V gene sequence: CDR1 MDHEN, CDR2 SYDVKM. V lost 7 bases to trimming and J lost 9 bases, with 16 bases between them. The CDR3 sequence is 13 residues long. The CDR3 DNA is TGTGCCAGCAAGGGCCCCGCCGCGAGTGAGCAGTTCTTC. Residues: CASKGPAASEQFF.

The V call is TRBV12-3 or TRBV12-4, the J call TRBJ1-2; 9 positions agree with TRBD1. V dropped 6 bases and J dropped 4; count of bases not matched to a gene: 9. The CDR3 has 15 amino acids. The CDR3 DNA reads TGTGCCAGCAGGAATGGGACAGGGCGGCTCTATGGCTACACCTTC. Amino acid sequence: CASRNGTGRLYGYTF.

The rearrangement joins TRBV30 to TRBJ2-2; D not certain. Germline V gives CDR1 GTSNPN, CDR2 SVGIG (reference sequence). The CDR3 length is 13 residues. V was cut by 4 bases and J by 3 bases, with 9 bases left in between. The CDR3 DNA is TGTGCCTGGAAGACCGGGCACACCGGGGAGCTGTTTTTT. Its translation: CAWKTGHTGELFF.

This clonotype was found many times. The chain couples TRBV6-5 to TRBJ2-3, with D possibly TRBD1 on 7 matching bases. V lost 4 bases and J lost 0, with 17 bases in between. This CDR3 has 17 residues. From germline, CDR1 is MNHEY and CDR2 SVGAGI. The CDR3 DNA sequence: TGTGCCAGCAGTTCACTCGGGGGACAGACAAGCACAGATACGCAGTATTTT. Translated, it gives CASSSLGGQTSTDTQYF.

This clonotype has a count of ten or more. The V and J genes are TRBV7-9 and TRBJ2-3; D unclear. CDR1 and CDR2 from the germline V gene are SEHNR and FQNEAQ (reference sequence). The CDR3 length is 14 residues. V was shortened by 5 bases and J by 4 bases, with 13 bases between the two germline ends. The CDR3 loop reads CASSTRTGPDTQYF. The CDR3 DNA reads TGTGCCAGCAGCACCCGGACCGGGCCAGATACGCAGTATTTT.

This clonotype turned up a few times. V is TRBV19 and J is TRBJ1-1, with 7 bases fitting TRBD1. J was trimmed by 2 bases and V by 1 base; bases with no gene match: 7. The CDR3 is 16 residues long. The germline V gene encodes CDR1 LNHDA and CDR2 SQIVND (reference sequence). The CDR3 loop is CASSIADGGGNTEAFF. The CDR3 DNA reads as TGTGCCAGTAGTATAGCTGACGGAGGGGGCAACACTGAAGCTTTCTTT.

This clonotype was recorded many times. This sequence joins TRBV28 and TRBJ1-1, with D maybe TRBD1 (5 bases). Trimming took off 1 base at V and 4 bases at J, with 16 bases between the two ends. CDR3 size: 16 residues. The germline gives CDR1 MDHEN, CDR2 SYDVKM. CDR3 loop: CASSLSHRNRGTEAFF. CDR3 DNA: TGTGCCAGCAGTTTATCTCACAGGAACCGTGGCACTGAAGCTTTCTTT.